The rows below give T cell receptor beta chains drawn from one sample of a study of shared clonotypes between healthy human individuals. Profiling relied on immunoSEQ multiplex PCR, and the TCRdb table lists in-frame clones only, not all of them. Of over a million clones in the sample, approximately 68% are singletons; the top ten hold about 1.5%. Sequences were obtained from memory CD4+ T cells sorted from blood. Receptors originate from a man younger than 35 in good health. Each CDR3 is given without its conserved first and last residue. Fields, in order: J gene, V gene, CDR3 protein.

j_gene: TRBJ1-2
v_gene: TRBV18
CDR3aa: ASSPGTGARDYGYT

j_gene: TRBJ2-3
v_gene: TRBV27
CDR3aa: ASTLLGLAGTDTQY

j_gene: TRBJ1-4
v_gene: TRBV4-1
CDR3aa: ASSQGRSSGEKLF

j_gene: TRBJ1-5
v_gene: TRBV10-3
CDR3aa: AIRAGNQPQH

j_gene: TRBJ1-5
v_gene: TRBV27
CDR3aa: ASSTMGVRDQPQH

j_gene: TRBJ2-2
v_gene: TRBV10-3
CDR3aa: AISEGLALTGELF

j_gene: TRBJ2-6
v_gene: TRBV5-1
CDR3aa: ASSSITGEGSGANVLT

j_gene: TRBJ2-3
v_gene: TRBV20-1
CDR3aa: SARDRDTQY

j_gene: TRBJ1-1
v_gene: TRBV5-1
CDR3aa: ASSLVIEAEAF

j_gene: TRBJ2-2
v_gene: TRBV7-2
CDR3aa: ASSSSGTRDGELF

j_gene: TRBJ2-7
v_gene: TRBV27
CDR3aa: ASSLSRSSLYEQY

j_gene: TRBJ1-6
v_gene: TRBV19
CDR3aa: ASGRNEYNSPLH

j_gene: TRBJ2-5
v_gene: TRBV6-1
CDR3aa: ASSDLETQY

j_gene: TRBJ1-3
v_gene: TRBV10-3
CDR3aa: AISGPTDRTGTKFYSGNTIY

j_gene: TRBJ1-1
v_gene: TRBV19
CDR3aa: ASRPLDRFNTEAF

j_gene: TRBJ2-3
v_gene: TRBV6-5
CDR3aa: ASSYRGRPTDTQY

j_gene: TRBJ2-5
v_gene: TRBV7-2
CDR3aa: ASSLGSGWETQY

j_gene: TRBJ2-6
v_gene: TRBV5-5
CDR3aa: ASSPTGAGANVLT

j_gene: TRBJ1-1
v_gene: TRBV7-6
CDR3aa: ASSRYRGTEAF

j_gene: TRBJ2-7
v_gene: TRBV11-2
CDR3aa: ASRDTGLISYEQY

j_gene: TRBJ1-1
v_gene: TRBV19
CDR3aa: ASRMTGATEAF

j_gene: TRBJ2-5
v_gene: TRBV6-1
CDR3aa: ASSENLRETQY

j_gene: TRBJ1-3
v_gene: TRBV10-3
CDR3aa: ATLSGDSGNTIY

j_gene: TRBJ2-7
v_gene: TRBV7-9
CDR3aa: ASSLGTSGNNEQY

j_gene: TRBJ2-3
v_gene: TRBV7-7
CDR3aa: ASSQLGDTQY

j_gene: TRBJ1-1
v_gene: TRBV27
CDR3aa: ASRGWTEAF

j_gene: TRBJ2-3
v_gene: TRBV16
CDR3aa: ASSRRRNTDTQY

j_gene: TRBJ1-2
v_gene: TRBV30
CDR3aa: AWRRFRTEASYT

j_gene: TRBJ2-1
v_gene: TRBV7-9
CDR3aa: ASSLDRTYNEQF

j_gene: TRBJ2-3
v_gene: TRBV5-6
CDR3aa: ASSFYRGSTDTQY

j_gene: TRBJ2-7
v_gene: TRBV6-6
CDR3aa: ASSQDSYSSYEQY

j_gene: TRBJ2-1
v_gene: TRBV7-6
CDR3aa: ASSPRWSSYNEQF

j_gene: TRBJ1-3
v_gene: TRBV10-1
CDR3aa: ASSESGLGNTIY

j_gene: TRBJ1-1
v_gene: TRBV29-1
CDR3aa: SVVVANTEAF

j_gene: TRBJ2-3
v_gene: TRBV5-1
CDR3aa: ASSLSPPPDTQY

j_gene: TRBJ2-1
v_gene: TRBV27
CDR3aa: ASSLQGAQPHEQF

j_gene: TRBJ1-3
v_gene: TRBV6-6
CDR3aa: ASSYGNRGPGNTIY

j_gene: TRBJ1-5
v_gene: TRBV2
CDR3aa: ASSSSRGAAGGNQPQH

j_gene: TRBJ1-1
v_gene: TRBV7-2
CDR3aa: ASSFTGGGTEAF

j_gene: TRBJ2-1
v_gene: TRBV29-1
CDR3aa: SVAPTTGSGEQF

j_gene: TRBJ2-7
v_gene: TRBV28
CDR3aa: ASTRRPESYEQY

j_gene: TRBJ1-6
v_gene: TRBV9
CDR3aa: ASSKDPTNSPLH

j_gene: TRBJ1-6
v_gene: TRBV28
CDR3aa: ASSLTATYNSPLH

j_gene: TRBJ1-2
v_gene: TRBV9
CDR3aa: ASSVTGTGNYGYT

j_gene: TRBJ1-1
v_gene: TRBV5-4
CDR3aa: ASSLDRVGAF

j_gene: TRBJ1-2
v_gene: TRBV7-9
CDR3aa: ASSTGQGKVDGYT